One and the same sample provided the 26 T cell receptor beta chains below, sequenced in a study of vaccination and CD4 T cells after COVID-19. Their antigens are not known. Time point of the sample: late sampling 161 to 241 days after vaccination in three convalescent patients. Treatment in this sample: roughly 10-day PBMC culture with coronavirus spike peptide pools or control peptides (ViraFEST assay). The assay that was used to sequence DNA from cultured CD4+ T cells was the Oncomine TCR Beta short-read assay. TCRdb fed the PCR reads into MiXCR, producing one record per CDR3 protein. The sample carries about 22,000 distinct CDR3 sequences, less than 35% recorded once. Sequenced material: CD4+ T cells from blood, cultured in vitro, taken about 7 months after SARS-CoV-2 vaccination. These receptors all stem from a human donor who had recovered from COVID-19.

The chain is built from TRBV6-1 and TRBJ1-2; 10 nucleotides agree with TRBD1. Per the germline V gene, CDR1 is MNHNS and CDR2 is SASEGT. CDR3 length equals 15 residues. J was trimmed by 2 bases and V by 5 bases; bases with no gene match: 5. Here the CDR3 DNA reads TGTGCCAGCAGTAGAGGGACAGGGGTAAACTATGGCTACACCTTC. It translates to CASSRGTGVNYGYTF.

This clonotype was counted a few times. The J gene is TRBJ2-1, the V gene TRBV20-1, with D perhaps assigned TRBD1 or TRBD2 (6 bases each). CDR1 and CDR2 from the germline V gene are DFQATT and SNEGSKA (reference sequence). V was pared by 5 bases and J by 3 bases, with 20 bases between. This CDR3 contains 16 residues. CDR3 DNA sequence: TGCAGTGCTCTAAGCCTCGGGGGCTTGGGCTACAATGAGCAGTTCTTC. Amino acids: CSALSLGGLGYNEQFF.

This clonotype was seen repeatedly, ten times or more. V gene TRBV24-1 combines with J gene TRBJ2-5, with TRBD2 matching over 12 bases. CDR3 length: 12 amino acids. From germline, CDR1 is KGHDR and CDR2 SFDVKD. Losses at the gene ends were 9 bases for V and 5 bases for J; bases not matched to a gene: 0. CDR3 sequence: CATGTSGETQYF. CDR3 sequence (DNA): TGTGCCACCGGGACTAGCGGGGAGACCCAGTACTTC.

The chain joins TRBV6-1 to TRBJ2-5; the D gene could be TRBD1 or TRBD2 (5 bases each). Germline CDR1 is MNHNS and CDR2 is SASEGT. V was clipped by 6 bases and J by 13 bases, with 24 bases between them. The CDR3 has 14 residues. DNA of the CDR3: TGTGCCAGCAGCCAGGAGAGGGGTTTGGGGTCTAGGTACTTC. Translating gives CASSQERGLGSRYF.

This chain links TRBV23-1 with TRBJ1-1; no clear D. TRBV23-1 is reported as an ORF; its role is uncertain. V gave up 6 bases and J gave up 6 bases, with 20 bases separating them. This CDR3 has 15 amino acids. The CDR3 loop is CASRYQTRPGPEAFF. CDR3 in DNA: TGCGCCAGCAGATATCAAACCCGCCCTGGTCCTGAAGCTTTCTTT.

The chain employs TRBV6-5 and TRBJ1-6, with no clear D. This CDR3 has 14 residues. Trimming cost V 0 bases and J 9 bases, with 9 bases left between them. CDR1 and CDR2 from the germline V gene are MNHEY and SVGAGI. This CDR3 reads CASSYSERGSPLHF. DNA of the CDR3: TGTGCCAGCAGTTACTCGGAACGGGGTTCACCCCTCCACTTT.

This rearrangement joins TRBV19 to TRBJ2-7; no definite D call. Deletions cut 3 bases from V and 0 bases from J, with 18 bases between. CDR1 LNHDA and CDR2 SQIVND come from the germline V gene (reference sequence). The CDR3 has 17 residues. CDR3 bases: TGTGCCAGTAGTATGGTTGTAGGTACAACGAGCTCCTACGAGCAGTACTTC. It codes for CASSMVVGTTSSYEQYF.

This clonotype is medium-sized within its sample. This sequence joins TRBV6-4 and TRBJ1-2; D unresolved. The CDR3 spans 14 residues. Germline V gene sequence: CDR1 MRHNA, CDR2 SNTAGT. V lost 10 bases, J lost 1 base, and 16 bases lay in between. The CDR3 nucleotides are TGTGCCACCCCAAGCCCCGAAGGTAACTATGGCTACACCTTC. Protein product: CATPSPEGNYGYTF.

This clonotype was seen only a few times. V and J are TRBV6-2 or TRBV6-3 and TRBJ2-3; tentatively, D is TRBD2 (5 bases). Trimming removed 5 bases from V and 2 bases from J, with 14 bases in between. The germline gives CDR1 MNHEY, CDR2 SVGEGT. The CDR3 extends over 15 amino acids. CDR3 in DNA: TGTGCCAGCAGTGGAACTAGACCGTTCACAGATACGCAGTATTTT. Translating gives CASSGTRPFTDTQYF.

This clonotype was counted only a few times. The chain employs TRBV19 and TRBJ2-5; TRBD1 agrees at 7 bases. This CDR3 comprises 15 residues. The germline V gene encodes CDR1 LNHDA and CDR2 SQIVND (reference sequence). Trimming at V came to 7 bases and at J to 2 bases, leaving 10 bases not matched to a gene. CDR3 sequence: CASTRTGTDQETQYF. CDR3 coding DNA: TGTGCCAGTACCAGGACCGGGACAGATCAAGAGACCCAGTACTTC.

This clonotype was counted between two and nine times. The V gene is TRBV2, the J gene TRBJ1-5, with unresolved D. CDR3 length equals 13 residues. Deletions cut 5 bases from V and 4 bases from J, with 9 bases between. Looked up from germline, CDR1 is SNHLY and CDR2 is FYNNEI. CDR3 DNA sequence: TGTGCCAGCAGTAATTGGGCAAATCAGCCCCAGCATTTT. Its protein product is CASSNWANQPQHF.

This clonotype rates as medium-sized (0.01 to 0.1%). The chain links TRBV20-1 to TRBJ2-5; tentative D call: TRBD1 (6 bases). This CDR3 has 14 amino acids. CDR1 is DFQATT and CDR2 is SNEGSKA in the germline V gene (reference sequence). V lost 1 base, J lost 5 bases, and 14 bases lay in between. This CDR3 reads CSARAPQGGETQYF. The CDR3 DNA reads as TGCAGTGCTAGAGCCCCACAGGGTGGGGAGACCCAGTACTTC.

This clonotype turned up a few times. The rearrangement links TRBV20-1 to TRBJ2-7, with TRBD1 identical over 7 bases. The CDR3 is 12 residues long. V shed 5 bases and J 6 bases; nucleotides not matched to a gene: 7. Germline CDR1 reads DFQATT; CDR2 reads SNEGSKA (reference sequence). The CDR3 DNA reads as TGCAGTGCTGCAAGCGACAGGGCCGAGCAGTACTTC. It is translated as CSAASDRAEQYF.

J is TRBJ2-1 and V is TRBV6-5, with D perhaps TRBD1 (5 bases). Trimming took off 0 bases at V and 5 bases at J, with 11 bases between the two ends. The CDR3 has 15 amino acids. Germline assignment: CDR1 MNHEY and CDR2 SVGAGI. Here the CDR3 reads CASSYSGKGNNEQFF. Written as DNA, the CDR3 is TGTGCCAGCAGTTACTCAGGGAAGGGGAACAATGAGCAGTTCTTC.

This chain uses TRBV7-9 with TRBJ1-2; tentatively, D is TRBD1 (5 bases). Trimming removed 2 bases from V and 4 bases from J, with 8 bases in between. The CDR3 is made up of 13 amino acids. Germline V gene data show CDR1 as SEHNR and CDR2 as FQNEAQ (reference sequence). The CDR3 DNA reads as TGTGCCAGCAGCTTACAGGGAGGCTATGGCTACACCTTC. Residues: CASSLQGGYGYTF.

V is TRBV7-2 and J is TRBJ2-2; no reliable D call. V lost 3 bases, J lost 2 bases, and 10 bases lay in between. The CDR3 is made up of 15 amino acids. The V gene's germline CDR1 is SGHTA and CDR2 FQGNSA. This CDR3 reads CASSFSAFNTGELFF. DNA for the CDR3: TGTGCCAGCAGCTTCAGTGCATTTAACACCGGGGAGCTGTTTTTT.

This clonotype was seen a few times. The CDR3 region is CASSYRDRYYGYTF. The CDR3 nucleotides read TGTGCCAGCAGCTACCGGGACAGGTACTATGGCTACACCTTC. The chain has TRBV7-8 and TRBJ1-2; 8 bases are a match to TRBD1. V was pared by 4 bases and J by 3 bases, with 4 bases of the junction left unmatched. There are 14 residues in the CDR3. Germline assignment: CDR1 SGHVS and CDR2 FQNEAQ.

V is TRBV6-1 and J is TRBJ1-5; D not certain. V was shortened by 5 bases and J by 6 bases, with 17 bases between the two germline ends. Germline V gene lookup returns CDR1 MNHNS and CDR2 SASEGT. CDR3 length equals 15 residues. The CDR3 nucleotides are TGTGCCAGCAGTAAAATTCCGAAGGTCGGTCAGCCCCAGCATTTT. This translates into CASSKIPKVGQPQHF.

This clonotype was observed a few times. The chain couples TRBV20-1 to TRBJ1-3; no definite D call. There are 12 residues in the CDR3. The V and J ends lost 6 bases and 0 bases respectively, with 6 bases between them. The germline V gene encodes CDR1 DFQATT and CDR2 SNEGSKA (reference sequence). The CDR3 bases are TGCAGTGCCTCATCCTCTGGAAACACCATATATTTT. Translation gives CSASSSGNTIYF.

This clonotype was counted a few times. The rearrangement links TRBV24-1 to TRBJ2-5; possibly TRBD1 for D (6 bases). This CDR3 spans 13 amino acids. Trimming took 2 bases from V and 5 from J, leaving 8 bases between them. Per germline, CDR1 KGHDR and CDR2 SFDVKD. This CDR3 reads CATSDSGVETQYF. CDR3 nucleotide sequence: TGTGCCACCAGTGATTCAGGGGTGGAGACCCAGTACTTC.

This rearrangement joins TRBV15 to TRBJ1-2, with no clear D. Germline V CDR1 and CDR2: LNHNV, YYDKDF (reference sequence). With 1 base removed from V and 1 base from J, the gap between germline ends came to 7 bases. This CDR3 comprises 14 residues. The CDR3 DNA follows: TGTGCCACCAGCAGAGCAGGCATTAACTATGGCTACACCTTC. Its protein is CATSRAGINYGYTF.

This clonotype was detected a few times. The genes are TRBV2 and TRBJ2-7; D gene uncertain. The CDR3 covers 12 residues. Germline assignment: CDR1 SNHLY and CDR2 FYNNEI. The V gene lost 7 bases and the J gene lost 3 bases, with 10 bases spanning the gap. This CDR3 is CASKAVGYEQYF. The CDR3 coding sequence is TGTGCCAGCAAGGCGGTAGGCTACGAGCAGTACTTC.

By share, this clonotype counts as medium-sized. V gene TRBV7-6 combines with J gene TRBJ1-1; D is perhaps TRBD1 (5 bases). This CDR3 spans 15 amino acids. Germline-derived CDR1 and CDR2 are SGHVS and FNYEAQ. V dropped 0 bases and J dropped 4 bases, with 12 bases sitting between them. For the CDR3, the DNA is TGTGCCAGCAGCTTAGCGGGCGGGGCTCGCACTGAAGCTTTCTTT. This gives the protein CASSLAGGARTEAFF. The whole variable domain, remainder taken from reference TRBV7-6 and TRBJ1-1, is GAGVSQSPRYKVTKRGQDVALRCDPISGHVSLYWYRQALGQGPEFLTYFNYEAQQDKSGLPNDRFSAERPEGSISTLTIQRTEQRDSAMYRCASSLAGGARTEAFFGQGTRLTVV.

The rearrangement uses TRBV6-5 and TRBJ1-6; no clear D. The V and J ends lost 4 bases and 0 bases respectively, with 7 bases between them. CDR3 size: 15 residues. Germline lookup yields CDR1 MNHEY and CDR2 SVGAGI. The CDR3 is CASSSGSSYNSPLHF. CDR3 DNA: TGTGCCAGCAGTTCCGGGAGCTCCTATAATTCACCCCTCCACTTT.

The V call is TRBV19, the J call TRBJ2-3, with TRBD2 matching over 7 bases. This CDR3 has 17 residues. After removal of 0 bases from V and 2 bases from J, the junction contained 8 bases not matched to a gene. Germline V gives CDR1 LNHDA, CDR2 SQIVND (reference sequence). CDR3: CASSIDPPGGFTDTQYF. The CDR3 DNA reads TGTGCCAGTAGTATAGATCCCCCCGGGGGGTTCACAGATACGCAGTATTTT.

This clonotype occurred once. At one boundary the junction diverges from the germline segment, which might be a read error. The chain recombines TRBV6-1 with TRBJ1-1; tentative D call: TRBD1 (5 bases). CDR1 and CDR2 (germline): MNHNS, SASEGT. This CDR3 region has 13 residues. CDR3 DNA sequence: TGTGTCAGCAGTGACAGAGAGAACACTGAAGCTTTCTTT. This gives the protein CVSSDRENTEAFF.